What follows are 13 T cell receptor beta chains derived from one specimen sequenced in a study of yellow fever vaccine responses in identical twins. TCRdb reprocessed the RT-PCR reads via MiXCR and lists one record per CDR3 protein. The data hold over 15,000 distinct CDR3 sequences, with 60% to 70% observed a single time. Sample: T cells from blood (PBMCs), unsorted or a sorted subset (not recorded which), taken before or after yellow fever vaccination (not recorded which). All receptors derive from a woman aged 18-30 years who received the yellow fever vaccine.

V is TRBV6-2 or TRBV6-3 and J is TRBJ2-2; D call uncertain. V lost 3 bases and J 4 bases, leaving 9 bases between the germline ends. CDR1 and CDR2 (germline): MNHEY, SVGEGT. This CDR3 has 14 residues. The CDR3 is CASSYPTTTGELFF. CDR3 in DNA: TGTGCCAGCAGTTATCCAACTACCACCGGGGAGCTGTTTTTT.

The chain combines TRBV18 with TRBJ2-1; 7 nucleotides match TRBD2. J gave up 3 bases and V 3 bases, and 8 bases lay outside the gene matches. The CDR3 sequence is 16 residues long. CDR1 is KGHSH, CDR2 LQKENI, per germline. The CDR3 DNA sequence: TGTGCCAGCTCACCCGTCCCGGGACTATACTACAATGAGCAGTTCTTC. Its protein is CASSPVPGLYYNEQFF.

V usage is TRBV18 and J usage is TRBJ2-1, with D perhaps assigned TRBD1 or TRBD2 (6 bases each). The CDR3 has 14 amino acids. Between the trimmed V and J ends, which lost 3 bases and 8 bases, there was a span of 14 bases. Germline loops: CDR1 KGHSH, CDR2 LQKENI. CDR3 nucleotide sequence: TGTGCCAGCTCACCGACCGGGGGCAGGGATGAGCAGTTCTTC. Its translation: CASSPTGGRDEQFF.

This chain joins TRBV25-1 and TRBJ1-2, with D hard to call. The germline V gene has CDR1 MGHDK and CDR2 SYGVNS. V lost 1 base and J lost 8, with 8 bases in between. The CDR3 is 12 residues long. For the CDR3, the DNA is TGTGCCAGCAGTGAATTCCGTGTAGGCTACACCTTC. The encoded protein is CASSEFRVGYTF.

In this sample, this clonotype turned up a few times. This chain uses TRBV4-1 with TRBJ2-7; 7 positions match TRBD2. V shed 4 bases, J shed 4 bases, and the junction held 4 bases outside the gene matches. The CDR3 contains 13 residues. In germline, CDR1 is MGHRA, CDR2 YSYEKL. The CDR3 sequence is CASSPGLPYEQYF. Here the CDR3 DNA reads TGCGCCAGCAGCCCGGGACTACCATACGAGCAGTACTTC.

The chain employs TRBV5-6 and TRBJ2-3; 14 bases are a match to TRBD2. The ends lost 9 bases at V and 5 bases at J; junction bases unmatched: 5. The CDR3 has 14 amino acids. Germline V CDR1 and CDR2: SGHDT, YYEEEE. The CDR3 is CATSGLAGVDTQYF. Here the CDR3 DNA reads TGTGCCACCTCGGGACTAGCGGGAGTAGATACGCAGTATTTT.

By sample fraction, this clonotype is medium-sized. The chain uses TRBV6-1 and TRBJ2-1; possible D gene TRBD2, 5 bases. The V gene lost 1 base and the J gene lost 2 bases, with 9 bases spanning the gap. The CDR3 is 15 residues long. Germline V gene lookup returns CDR1 MNHNS and CDR2 SASEGT. CDR3 nucleotides: TGTGCCAGCAGTGAAGATGAGGGAACCTACAATGAGCAGTTCTTC. Protein sequence: CASSEDEGTYNEQFF.

The chain is built from TRBV7-6 and TRBJ2-1; 10 bases line up with TRBD2. This CDR3 is built from 17 residues. Germline lookup yields CDR1 SGHVS and CDR2 FNYEAQ. Trimming removed 4 bases from V and 0 bases from J; junction bases left unmatched: 6. This CDR3 is CASSSKLAGLSYNEQFF. The CDR3 DNA follows: TGTGCCAGCAGCTCCAAACTAGCGGGGCTCTCCTACAATGAGCAGTTCTTC.

This clonotype was detected only a few times. The chain is built from TRBV13 and TRBJ2-2; D is tentatively TRBD1 or TRBD2 (6 bases each). V lost 11 bases and J lost 1, with 14 bases in between. The CDR3 sequence is 14 residues long. Germline-derived CDR1 and CDR2 are PRHDT and FYEKMQ (reference sequence). The CDR3 sequence: CACEGGRNTGELFF. The CDR3 DNA is TGTGCCTGCGAAGGGGGGCGGAACACCGGGGAGCTGTTTTTT.

V is TRBV12-3 or TRBV12-4 and J is TRBJ1-2; D unresolved. Trimming shortened V by 6 bases and J by 5 bases, and 10 bases separated the two germline ends. The CDR3 extends over 12 amino acids. The chain's CDR3 is CASSLNLYGYTF. The CDR3 coding sequence is TGTGCCAGCAGCCTAAACTTGTATGGCTACACCTTC.

The rearrangement links TRBV11-2 to TRBJ1-1; no clear D. The ends were cut back, 3 bases at V and 6 bases at J, with 11 bases in the middle. CDR1 and CDR2 (germline): SGHAT, FQNNGV. The CDR3 is 13 residues long. This chain's CDR3 is CASSLVLGAEAFF. In DNA, the CDR3 is TGTGCCAGCAGCTTGGTCCTAGGCGCTGAAGCTTTCTTT. The complete variable domain, with remaining parts taken from reference TRBV11-2 and TRBJ1-1, reads EAGVAQSPRYKIIEKRQSVAFWCNPISGHATLYWYQQILGQGPKLLIQFQNNGVVDDSQLPKDRFSAERLKGVDSTLKIQPAKLEDSAVYLCASSLVLGAEAFFGQGTRLTVV.

This sequence joins TRBV11-1 and TRBJ2-7; D possibly corresponds to TRBD2 (5 bases). Germline V gene data show CDR1 as SGHAT and CDR2 as FQDESV (reference sequence). V lost 5 bases and J 4 bases, leaving 15 bases between the germline ends. The CDR3 contains 14 residues. The CDR3 spells CASSPRELAYEQYV. The DNA of the CDR3 is TGTGCCAGCAGCCCCCGGGAATTGGCTTACGAGCAGTACGTC.

The rearrangement joins TRBV6-1 to TRBJ1-2, with TRBD1 identical over 7 bases. V was pared by 6 bases and J by 3 bases, with 7 bases of the junction left unmatched. The CDR3 has 14 amino acids. Germline loops: CDR1 MNHNS, CDR2 SASEGT. The CDR3: CASRAVGGDYGYTF. The CDR3 DNA is TGTGCCAGCAGAGCAGTAGGGGGCGACTATGGCTACACCTTC.